A selection of T cell receptor beta chains follows, all from one sample in a study of T cell responses to AZD1222 COVID-19 vaccine. The assay was immunoSEQ multiplex PCR, and TCRdb's table has in-frame clones only and misses some. The sample includes more than 100,000 clones, around nine tenths of them seen just once. Specimen: peripheral blood, collected on day 0 of AZD1222 vaccination. The source is an adult in good health. CDR3s include the opening cysteine and the closing phenylalanine or tryptophan. The D gene is left open where the match is weak.

J gene: TRBJ2-1
D gene: TRBD2
V gene: TRBV7-8
CDR3 protein: CASVLAGGSGGEQFF

J gene: TRBJ1-2
D gene: -
V gene: TRBV6-5
CDR3 protein: CASRPSRAFNYGYTF

J gene: TRBJ2-5
D gene: TRBD2
V gene: TRBV7-9
CDR3 protein: CASSAGLPGETQYF

J gene: TRBJ1-3
D gene: -
V gene: TRBV30
CDR3 protein: CAWTWGTSGNTIYF

J gene: TRBJ1-2
D gene: -
V gene: TRBV19
CDR3 protein: CASSISPGGNYGYTF

J gene: TRBJ1-1
D gene: -
V gene: TRBV4-1
CDR3 protein: CASSQGGGQLTEAFF

J gene: TRBJ1-1
D gene: -
V gene: TRBV7-8
CDR3 protein: CASSKRDAPLSTEAFF

J gene: TRBJ1-5
D gene: -
V gene: TRBV9
CDR3 protein: CASSPLDGVEESRQPQHF

J gene: TRBJ1-5
D gene: -
V gene: TRBV18
CDR3 protein: CASSPNRTQPQHF

J gene: TRBJ1-6
D gene: -
V gene: TRBV18
CDR3 protein: CASSLNRQSYSPLHF

J gene: TRBJ2-7
D gene: -
V gene: TRBV7-6
CDR3 protein: CASSPRTVPYEQYF

J gene: TRBJ1-1
D gene: -
V gene: TRBV12-5
CDR3 protein: CASGLVPGLGTEAFF

J gene: TRBJ2-2
D gene: -
V gene: TRBV11-3
CDR3 protein: CASSLEFSTGELFF

J gene: TRBJ1-2
D gene: -
V gene: TRBV15
CDR3 protein: CATSSQDYGYTF

J gene: TRBJ1-1
D gene: -
V gene: TRBV5-4
CDR3 protein: CASSPTLSSLNTEAFF

J gene: TRBJ1-2
D gene: TRBD1
V gene: TRBV29-1
CDR3 protein: CSVEVYGTVGIYGYTF

J gene: TRBJ1-3
D gene: -
V gene: TRBV30
CDR3 protein: CAWRVTGAENTIYF

J gene: TRBJ2-2
D gene: -
V gene: TRBV5-1
CDR3 protein: CASSLMVAAGELFF

J gene: TRBJ1-2
D gene: -
V gene: TRBV18
CDR3 protein: CASSQGPRTGYGYTF

J gene: TRBJ1-4
D gene: -
V gene: TRBV10-3
CDR3 protein: CAISEYRKVNEKLFF

J gene: TRBJ2-6
D gene: -
V gene: TRBV29-1
CDR3 protein: CSVLPSGANVLTF

J gene: TRBJ1-2
D gene: TRBD1
V gene: TRBV7-3
CDR3 protein: CASSPGQGVYGYTF

J gene: TRBJ2-7
D gene: -
V gene: TRBV13
CDR3 protein: CASSALGVAYEQYF

J gene: TRBJ2-1
D gene: -
V gene: TRBV9
CDR3 protein: CASSAAGTGTYNEQFF

J gene: TRBJ2-3
D gene: -
V gene: TRBV7-2
CDR3 protein: CASSIVGGRSDTQYF

J gene: TRBJ1-6
D gene: -
V gene: TRBV7-6
CDR3 protein: CASSLGHRNNSPLHF

J gene: TRBJ2-6
D gene: -
V gene: TRBV7-3
CDR3 protein: CASSNSGANVLTF

J gene: TRBJ2-3
D gene: -
V gene: TRBV6-1
CDR3 protein: CASSDSGGTDTQYF

J gene: TRBJ2-7
D gene: -
V gene: TRBV5-5
CDR3 protein: CASVSPGTLTYEQYF

J gene: TRBJ1-2
D gene: -
V gene: TRBV7-6
CDR3 protein: CASSQIDNPLYGYTF

J gene: TRBJ1-1
D gene: -
V gene: TRBV5-1
CDR3 protein: CASSLFGRGDNTEAFF

J gene: TRBJ2-7
D gene: TRBD1
V gene: TRBV19
CDR3 protein: CASSGTGTGESTYEQYF

J gene: TRBJ1-1
D gene: -
V gene: TRBV10-3
CDR3 protein: CAISDNTEAFF

J gene: TRBJ1-1
D gene: -
V gene: TRBV7-9
CDR3 protein: CASSHPGYTEAFF

J gene: TRBJ1-2
D gene: -
V gene: TRBV6-2/TRBV6-3
CDR3 protein: CASSETSYGYTF

J gene: TRBJ2-1
D gene: TRBD2
V gene: TRBV19
CDR3 protein: CASSMGVAGEQFF

J gene: TRBJ1-1
D gene: -
V gene: TRBV14
CDR3 protein: CASSPPRAGGTFPNLNTEAFF

J gene: TRBJ2-5
D gene: -
V gene: TRBV19
CDR3 protein: CASSTDRGQETQYF

J gene: TRBJ2-7
D gene: -
V gene: TRBV19
CDR3 protein: CASSSTGSYEQYF

J gene: TRBJ2-3
D gene: -
V gene: TRBV7-2
CDR3 protein: CALSPATQYF

J gene: TRBJ1-2
D gene: TRBD1
V gene: TRBV6-4
CDR3 protein: CASRMTGQGGPVYGYTF

J gene: TRBJ2-7
D gene: -
V gene: TRBV5-6
CDR3 protein: CASSLDRSVYEQYF

J gene: TRBJ2-1
D gene: -
V gene: TRBV7-9
CDR3 protein: CASSLGLTLYNEQFF

J gene: TRBJ1-2
D gene: -
V gene: TRBV28
CDR3 protein: CASSQSTGANYGYTF

J gene: TRBJ1-3
D gene: -
V gene: TRBV30
CDR3 protein: CAWTIGYSGNTIYF